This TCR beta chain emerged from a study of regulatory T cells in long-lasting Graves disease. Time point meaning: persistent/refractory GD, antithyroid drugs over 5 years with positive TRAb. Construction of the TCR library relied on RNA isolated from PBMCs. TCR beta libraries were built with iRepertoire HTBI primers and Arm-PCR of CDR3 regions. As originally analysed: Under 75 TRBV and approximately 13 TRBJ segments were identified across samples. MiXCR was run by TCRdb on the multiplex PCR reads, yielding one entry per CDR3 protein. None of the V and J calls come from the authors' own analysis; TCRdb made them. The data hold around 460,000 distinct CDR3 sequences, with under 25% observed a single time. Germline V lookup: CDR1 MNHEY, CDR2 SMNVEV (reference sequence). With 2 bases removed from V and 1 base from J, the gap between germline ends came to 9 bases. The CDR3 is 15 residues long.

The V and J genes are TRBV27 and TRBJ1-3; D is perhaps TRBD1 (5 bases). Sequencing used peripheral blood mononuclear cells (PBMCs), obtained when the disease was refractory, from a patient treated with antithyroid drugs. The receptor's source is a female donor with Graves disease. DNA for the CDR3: TGTGCCAGCAGTTTAAACCAGGGTTCTGGAAACACCATATATTTT. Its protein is CASSLNQGSGNTIYF.